This T cell receptor beta chain came from a study of a mutant IDH1 vaccine in newly diagnosed glioma. Study-wide results and caveats: Pseudoprogression looked unconnected to shifts in top peripheral T cell clonotypes.

This CDR3 spans 14 amino acids. CDR1 is MGHDK, CDR2 SYGVNS, per germline. V lost 5 bases and J lost 1, with 11 bases in between. As to this clone: Its antigen is as yet unknown.

TCRdb's table, derived via immunoSEQ multiplex PCR, lists solely in-frame clones and lacks some. The table includes approximately 54,000 clones, roughly 80% detected once. As to time point: baseline, week 1 (first vaccination visit). Indicated treatment: pre-vaccination baseline after standard-of-care therapy. The specimen comprised PBMCs, sampled from a glioma patient treated with radiotherapy, temozolomide or both. The receptor's source is a man aged 18 to 35 with glioma. The chain combines TRBV25-1 with TRBJ1-1; D unresolved. For the CDR3, the DNA is TGTGCCAGCAGTCCCGGGCTGGGGAACACTGAAGCTTTCTTT. Amino acids: CASSPGLGNTEAFF. Full variable domain (rest looked up from reference TRBV25-1 and TRBJ1-1): EADIYQTPRYLVIGTGKKITLECSQTMGHDKMYWYQQDPGMELHLIHYSYGVNSTEKGDLSSESTVSRIRTEHFPLTLESARPSHTSQYLCASSPGLGNTEAFFGQGTRLTVV.